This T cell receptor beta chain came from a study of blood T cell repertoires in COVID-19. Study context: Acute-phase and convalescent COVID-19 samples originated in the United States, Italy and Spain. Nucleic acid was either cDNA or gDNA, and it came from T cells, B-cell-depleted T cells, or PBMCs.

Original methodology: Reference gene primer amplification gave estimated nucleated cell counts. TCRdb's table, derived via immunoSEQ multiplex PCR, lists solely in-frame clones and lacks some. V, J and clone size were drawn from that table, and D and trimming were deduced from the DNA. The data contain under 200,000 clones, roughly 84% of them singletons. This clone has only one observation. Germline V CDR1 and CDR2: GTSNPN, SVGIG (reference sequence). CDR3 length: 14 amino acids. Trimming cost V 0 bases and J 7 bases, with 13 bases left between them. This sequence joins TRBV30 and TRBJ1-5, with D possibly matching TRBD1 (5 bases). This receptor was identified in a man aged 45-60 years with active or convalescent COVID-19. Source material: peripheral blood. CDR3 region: CAWSVLGQGQPQHF. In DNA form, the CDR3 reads TGTGCCTGGAGTGTACTGGGGCAGGGACAGCCCCAGCATTTT.